These 5 T cell receptor beta chains came from one sample sequenced in a study of CD8 T cells in ankylosing spondylitis. TCRdb reanalysed the 5' RACE reads using MiXCR and keeps one entry per CDR3 protein. Among about 96,000 distinct CDR3 sequences listed, about 27% were seen once. The source material was blood, either unsorted or a sorted T cell fraction (not recorded which). All receptors derive from a male donor with ankylosing spondylitis or in good health (not recorded which).

This clonotype appeared a few times. The chain combines TRBV20-1 with TRBJ2-1; 11 nucleotides match TRBD2. Trimming took 2 bases from V and 4 from J; bases not matched to a gene: 7. The germline V gene has CDR1 DFQATT and CDR2 SNEGSKA (reference sequence). The CDR3 runs to 16 residues. The CDR3 DNA is TGCAGTGCTAGACTAAAGGGACTAGCGGATTACAATGAGCAGTTCTTC. Its protein is CSARLKGLADYNEQFF.

This clonotype was found a few times. This rearrangement joins TRBV5-1 to TRBJ1-4, with 10 bases fitting TRBD1. Germline CDR1 and CDR2: SGHRS and YFSETQ. The V gene end was trimmed by 1 base and the J gene end by 6 bases; junction bases not matched to a gene: 9. This CDR3 comprises 17 residues. CDR3 sequence (DNA): TGCGCCAGCAGCTTGATCGACAGGGGGCGAGGGGATGAAAAACTGTTTTTT. Encoded protein: CASSLIDRGRGDEKLFF.

This clonotype was seen more than once but under ten times. The chain is built from TRBV20-1 and TRBJ1-5; no clear D. The CDR3 totals 12 residues. The germline V gene encodes CDR1 DFQATT and CDR2 SNEGSKA (reference sequence). The germline V and J ends were trimmed by 4 bases and 5 bases, with 9 bases remaining between them. Here the CDR3 DNA reads TGCAGTGCTACCGAATTCGATCAGCCCCAGCATTTT. Amino acid sequence: CSATEFDQPQHF.

This chain connects TRBV15 to TRBJ2-7; a weak D match, TRBD2 (5 bases). V dropped 5 bases and J dropped 2 bases, with 10 bases sitting between them. CDR3 length equals 13 residues. CDR1 is LNHNV, CDR2 YYDKDF, per germline (reference sequence). CDR3 nucleotide sequence: TGTGCCACCAGCCCGGGGATTGCCTACGAGCAGTACGTC. Encoded protein: CATSPGIAYEQYV.

This clonotype was picked up a small number of times. The CDR3 region is CASSLTSGANVLTF. The CDR3 DNA sequence: TGTGCCAGCAGCTTAACGTCTGGGGCCAACGTCCTGACTTTC. This chain links TRBV7-3 with TRBJ2-6; D not certain. The CDR3 extends over 14 amino acids. V lost 0 bases, J lost 1 base, and 1 base lay in between. Germline loops: CDR1 SGHTA, CDR2 FQGTGA.